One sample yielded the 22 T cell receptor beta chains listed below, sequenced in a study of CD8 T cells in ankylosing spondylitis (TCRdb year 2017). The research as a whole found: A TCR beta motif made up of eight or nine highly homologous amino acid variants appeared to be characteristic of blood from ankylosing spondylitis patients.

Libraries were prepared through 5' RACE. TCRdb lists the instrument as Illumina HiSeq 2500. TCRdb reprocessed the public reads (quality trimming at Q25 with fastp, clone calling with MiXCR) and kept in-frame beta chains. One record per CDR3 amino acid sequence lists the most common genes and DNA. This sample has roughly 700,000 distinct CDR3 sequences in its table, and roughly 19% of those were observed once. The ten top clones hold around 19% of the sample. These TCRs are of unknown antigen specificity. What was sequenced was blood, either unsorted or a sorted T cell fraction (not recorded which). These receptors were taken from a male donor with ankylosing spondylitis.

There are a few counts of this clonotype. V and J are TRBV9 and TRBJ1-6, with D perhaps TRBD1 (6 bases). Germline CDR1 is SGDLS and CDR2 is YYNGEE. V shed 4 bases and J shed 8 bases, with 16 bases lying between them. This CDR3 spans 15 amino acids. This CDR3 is CASSFGQPRDSPLHF. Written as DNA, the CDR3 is TGTGCCAGCAGCTTCGGACAGCCGCGAGATTCACCCCTCCACTTT.

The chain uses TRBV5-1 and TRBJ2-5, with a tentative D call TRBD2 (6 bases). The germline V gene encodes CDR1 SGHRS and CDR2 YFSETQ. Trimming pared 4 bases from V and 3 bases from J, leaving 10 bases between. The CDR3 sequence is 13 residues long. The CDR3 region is CASSGRPEETQYF. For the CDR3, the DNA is TGCGCCAGCAGCGGGAGGCCGGAAGAGACCCAGTACTTC.

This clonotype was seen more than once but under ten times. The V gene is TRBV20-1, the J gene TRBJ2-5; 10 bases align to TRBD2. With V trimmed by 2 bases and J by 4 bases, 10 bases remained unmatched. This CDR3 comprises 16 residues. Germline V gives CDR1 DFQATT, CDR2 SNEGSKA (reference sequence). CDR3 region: CSARFGSGRIPETQYF. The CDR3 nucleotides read TGCAGTGCTAGATTCGGTAGCGGGAGGATCCCAGAGACCCAGTACTTC.

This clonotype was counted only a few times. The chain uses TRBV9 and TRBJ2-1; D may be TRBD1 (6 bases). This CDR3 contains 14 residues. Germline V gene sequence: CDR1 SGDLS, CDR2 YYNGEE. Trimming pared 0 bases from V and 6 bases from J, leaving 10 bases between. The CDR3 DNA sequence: TGTGCCAGCAGCGTAGGTGGGGGCTTCAATGAGCAGTTCTTC. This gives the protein CASSVGGGFNEQFF.

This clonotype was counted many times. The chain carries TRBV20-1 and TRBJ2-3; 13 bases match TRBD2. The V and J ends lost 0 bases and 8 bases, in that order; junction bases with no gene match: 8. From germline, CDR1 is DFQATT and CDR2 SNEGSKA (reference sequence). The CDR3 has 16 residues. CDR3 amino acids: CSARDSLRLAGGTQYF. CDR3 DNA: TGCAGTGCTAGAGATAGTTTGAGACTAGCGGGAGGTACGCAGTATTTT.

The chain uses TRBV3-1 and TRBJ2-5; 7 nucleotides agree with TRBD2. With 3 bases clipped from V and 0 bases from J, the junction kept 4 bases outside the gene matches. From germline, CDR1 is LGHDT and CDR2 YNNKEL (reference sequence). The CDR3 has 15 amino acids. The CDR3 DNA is TGTGCCAGCAGCCAGCAGGGAGGGAACCAAGAGACCCAGTACTTC. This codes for CASSQQGGNQETQYF.

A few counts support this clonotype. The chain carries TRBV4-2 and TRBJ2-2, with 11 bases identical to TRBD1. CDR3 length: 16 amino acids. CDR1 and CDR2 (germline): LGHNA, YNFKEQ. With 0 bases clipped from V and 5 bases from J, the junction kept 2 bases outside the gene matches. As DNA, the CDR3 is TGTGCCAGCAGCCAAGATAGGGACAGGGGGACCGGGGAGCTGTTTTTT. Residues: CASSQDRDRGTGELFF.

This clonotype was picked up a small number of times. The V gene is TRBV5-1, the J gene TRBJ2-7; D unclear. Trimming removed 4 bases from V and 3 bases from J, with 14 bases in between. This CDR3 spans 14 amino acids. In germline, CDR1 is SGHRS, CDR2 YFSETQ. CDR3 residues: CASSPQPTNYEQYF. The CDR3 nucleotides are TGCGCCAGCAGCCCCCAGCCGACAAACTACGAGCAGTACTTC. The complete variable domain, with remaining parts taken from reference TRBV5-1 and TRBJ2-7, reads KAGVTQTPRYLIKTRGQQVTLSCSPISGHRSVSWYQQTPGQGLQFLFEYFSETQRNKGNFPGRFSGRQFSNSRSEMNVSTLELGDSALYLCASSPQPTNYEQYFGPGTRLTVT.

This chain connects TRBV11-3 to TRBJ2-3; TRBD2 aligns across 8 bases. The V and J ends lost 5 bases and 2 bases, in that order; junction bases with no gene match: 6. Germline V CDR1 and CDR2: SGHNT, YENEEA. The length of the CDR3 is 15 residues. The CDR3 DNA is TGTGCCAGCAGCGCGGGGGGACCCAACACAGATACGCAGTATTTT. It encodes CASSAGGPNTDTQYF. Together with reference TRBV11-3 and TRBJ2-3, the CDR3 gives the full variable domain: EAGVVQSPRYKIIEKKQPVAFWCNPISGHNTLYWYLQNLGQGPELLIRYENEEAVDDSQLPKDRFSAERLKGVDSTLKIQPAELGDSAVYLCASSAGGPNTDTQYFGPGTRLTVL.

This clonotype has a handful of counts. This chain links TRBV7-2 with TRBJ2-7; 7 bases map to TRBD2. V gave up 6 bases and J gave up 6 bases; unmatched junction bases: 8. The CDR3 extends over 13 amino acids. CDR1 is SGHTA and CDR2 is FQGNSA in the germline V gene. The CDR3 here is CASRQTGGSEQYF. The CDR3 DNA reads TGTGCCAGCAGACAGACGGGGGGAAGCGAGCAGTACTTC.

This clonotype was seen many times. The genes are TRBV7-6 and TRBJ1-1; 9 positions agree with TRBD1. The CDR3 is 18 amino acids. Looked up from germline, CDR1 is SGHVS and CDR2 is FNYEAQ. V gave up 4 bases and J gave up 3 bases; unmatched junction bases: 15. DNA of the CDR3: TGTGCCAGCAGCTCAGACCGGGACAGGGACCGACTAGACACTGAAGCTTTCTTT. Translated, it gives CASSSDRDRDRLDTEAFF.

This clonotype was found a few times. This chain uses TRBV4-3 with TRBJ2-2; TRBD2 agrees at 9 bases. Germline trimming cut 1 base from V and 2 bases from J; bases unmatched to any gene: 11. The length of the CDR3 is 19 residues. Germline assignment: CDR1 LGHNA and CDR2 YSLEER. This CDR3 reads CASSQAGGSGRLNTGELFF. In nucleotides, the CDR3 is TGCGCCAGCAGCCAAGCGGGTGGTAGCGGGAGACTAAACACCGGGGAGCTGTTTTTT.

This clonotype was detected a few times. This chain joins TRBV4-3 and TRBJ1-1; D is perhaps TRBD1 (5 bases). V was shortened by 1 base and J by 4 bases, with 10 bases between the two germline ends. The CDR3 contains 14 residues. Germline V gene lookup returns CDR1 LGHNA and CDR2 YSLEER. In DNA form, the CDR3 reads TGCGCCAGCAGCCAAGTACAGGACCCCACTGAAGCTTTCTTT. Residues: CASSQVQDPTEAFF.

This CDR3 reads CASSYEQASRGYTF. The DNA of the CDR3 is TGTGCCAGCAGTTATGAACAGGCCTCACGTGGCTACACCTTC. V and J are TRBV6-2 or TRBV6-3 and TRBJ1-2; D might be TRBD1 (5 bases). The CDR3 spans 14 residues. Looked up from germline, CDR1 is MNHEY and CDR2 is SVGEGT. V dropped 3 bases and J dropped 7 bases, with 15 bases sitting between them.

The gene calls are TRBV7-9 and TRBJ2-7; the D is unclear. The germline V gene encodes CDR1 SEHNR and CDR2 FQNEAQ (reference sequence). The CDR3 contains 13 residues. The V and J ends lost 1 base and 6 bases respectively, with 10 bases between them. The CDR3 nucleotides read TGTGCCAGCAGCTTAGTGGCGCAAGCCGAGCAGTACTTC. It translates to CASSLVAQAEQYF.

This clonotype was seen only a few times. In DNA form, the CDR3 reads TGTGCCACCAGTGACACTAGCGGGGGGAACACCGGGGAGCTGTTTTTT. Amino acid sequence: CATSDTSGGNTGELFF. The chain recombines TRBV24-1 with TRBJ2-2; TRBD2 matches 11 bases. The J segment lost 1 base and the V segment lost 4 bases, leaving 1 base of the junction unmatched. CDR1 is KGHDR, CDR2 SFDVKD, per germline. The CDR3 spans 16 residues.

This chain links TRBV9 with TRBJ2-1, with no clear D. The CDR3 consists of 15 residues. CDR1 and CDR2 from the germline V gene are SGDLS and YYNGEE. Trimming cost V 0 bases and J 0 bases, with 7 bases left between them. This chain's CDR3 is CASSVVSTSYNEQFF. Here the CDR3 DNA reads TGTGCCAGCAGCGTAGTGAGTACCTCCTACAATGAGCAGTTCTTC. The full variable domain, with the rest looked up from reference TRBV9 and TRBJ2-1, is DSGVTQTPKHLITATGQRVTLRCSPRSGDLSVYWYQQSLDQGLQFLIQYYNGEERAKGNILERFSAQQFPDLHSELNLSSLELGDSALYFCASSVVSTSYNEQFFGPGTRLTVL.

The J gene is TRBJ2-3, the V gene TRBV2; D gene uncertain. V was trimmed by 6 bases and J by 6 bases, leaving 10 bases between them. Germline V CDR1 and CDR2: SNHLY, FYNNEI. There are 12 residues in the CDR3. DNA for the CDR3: TGTGCCAGCAGAGTCAGGCCGGATACGCAGTATTTT. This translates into CASRVRPDTQYF.

The CDR3 sequence: CASSKGSGSPYNEQFF. The DNA for the CDR3 is TGCGCCAGCAGCAAGGGGAGCGGGAGCCCCTACAATGAGCAGTTCTTC. V is TRBV4-1 and J is TRBJ2-1; 8 nucleotides match TRBD2. The V and J ends lost 5 bases and 2 bases, in that order; junction bases with no gene match: 8. Germline V gene lookup returns CDR1 MGHRA and CDR2 YSYEKL. The CDR3 spans 16 residues.

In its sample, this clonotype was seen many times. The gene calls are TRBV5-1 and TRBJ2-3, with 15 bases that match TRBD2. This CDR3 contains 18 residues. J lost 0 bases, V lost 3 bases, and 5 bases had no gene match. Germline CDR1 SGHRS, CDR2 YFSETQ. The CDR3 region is CASSSGLAGGSSTDTQYF. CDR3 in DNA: TGCGCCAGCAGCTCAGGACTAGCGGGAGGGAGTAGCACAGATACGCAGTATTTT.

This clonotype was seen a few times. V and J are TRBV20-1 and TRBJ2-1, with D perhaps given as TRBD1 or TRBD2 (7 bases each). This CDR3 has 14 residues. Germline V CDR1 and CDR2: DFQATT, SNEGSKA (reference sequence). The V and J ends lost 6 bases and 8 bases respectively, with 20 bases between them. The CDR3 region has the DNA TGCAGTGCCACCAGACAGGGCGCGGGGGATGAGCAGTTCTTC. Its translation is CSATRQGAGDEQFF.

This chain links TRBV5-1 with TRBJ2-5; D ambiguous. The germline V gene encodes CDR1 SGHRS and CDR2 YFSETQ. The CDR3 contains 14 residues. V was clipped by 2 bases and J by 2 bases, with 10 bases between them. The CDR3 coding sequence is TGCGCCAGCAGCTTAGGAGCGCCTCAAGAGACCCAGTACTTC. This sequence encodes CASSLGAPQETQYF.